These 5 T cell receptor beta chains share one sample of origin, sequenced in a study of cytomegalovirus exposure and HLA in healthy donors. Amplification used 60 Vbeta primers and 13 Jbeta primers. Using immunoSEQ multiplex PCR, the repertoire was profiled, and TCRdb retains in-frame clones only, with some absent. Here the sample spans some 150,000 clones, about 80% being singletons. The sample consisted of PBMCs. The receptor source for this set is a woman aged 25 to 45 in good health and CMV-seropositive.

This chain connects TRBV7-2 to TRBJ2-5; TRBD2 matches 8 bases. Germline V gives CDR1 SGHTA, CDR2 FQGNSA. The CDR3 sequence is 14 residues long. Trimming took 4 bases from V and 3 from J; bases not matched to a gene: 4. In DNA, the CDR3 is TGTGCCAGCAGCTCCAGCGGGAGTGAAGAGACCCAGTACTTC. Protein product: CASSSSGSEETQYF.

The chain is built from TRBV28 and TRBJ1-5; D gene ambiguous. Trimming cost V 1 base and J 7 bases, with 11 bases left between them. This CDR3 is 14 amino acids long. Germline loops: CDR1 MDHEN, CDR2 SYDVKM. This CDR3 is CASSLSAGGQPQHF. The CDR3, as DNA: TGTGCCAGCAGTTTATCCGCGGGAGGGCAGCCCCAGCATTTT.

This clone was counted between two and nine times. This rearrangement joins TRBV19 to TRBJ2-2; 7 bases fit TRBD1. Looked up from germline, CDR1 is LNHDA and CDR2 is SQIVND (reference sequence). This CDR3 is 16 amino acids long. V shed 7 bases and J 6 bases; nucleotides not matched to a gene: 14. The DNA for the CDR3 is TGTGCCAGTACCAGTGCCGGGACAGACGGGTCCGGGGAGCTGTTTTTT. This encodes CASTSAGTDGSGELFF.

The table lists this clone with a count of one. This chain links TRBV7-2 with TRBJ1-1; D uncertain. This CDR3 is 13 amino acids long. Per germline, CDR1 SGHTA and CDR2 FQGNSA. V shed 5 bases and J shed 1 base, with 8 bases lying between them. CDR3 protein: CASSPQPNTEAFF. The CDR3 bases are TGTGCCAGCAGCCCACAGCCGAACACTGAAGCTTTCTTT.

This clone showed up just a few times. The chain recombines TRBV7-2 with TRBJ1-2, with 9 bases matching TRBD1. CDR1 and CDR2 from the germline V gene are SGHTA and FQGNSA. V trimming: 2 bases; J trimming: 5 bases; junction bases outside the gene matches: 3. The CDR3 covers 14 residues. The CDR3 DNA reads as TGTGCCAGCAGCTTACGGACAGGGGAGTATGGCTACACCTTC. This codes for CASSLRTGEYGYTF.